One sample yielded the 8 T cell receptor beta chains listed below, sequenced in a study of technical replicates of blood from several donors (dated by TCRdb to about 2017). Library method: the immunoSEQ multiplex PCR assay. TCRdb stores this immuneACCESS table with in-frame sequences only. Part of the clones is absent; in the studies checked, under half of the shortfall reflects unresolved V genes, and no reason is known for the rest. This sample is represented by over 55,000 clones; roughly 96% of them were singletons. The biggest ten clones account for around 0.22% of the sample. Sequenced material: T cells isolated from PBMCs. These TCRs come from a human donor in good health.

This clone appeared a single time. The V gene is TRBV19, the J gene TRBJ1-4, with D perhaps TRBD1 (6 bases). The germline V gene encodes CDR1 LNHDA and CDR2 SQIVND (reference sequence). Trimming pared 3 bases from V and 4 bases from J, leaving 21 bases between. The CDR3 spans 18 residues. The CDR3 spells CASSIGQRLRLLNEKLFF. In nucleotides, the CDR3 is TGTGCCAGTAGTATCGGACAGCGTCTCCGCCTTCTTAATGAAAAACTGTTTTTT. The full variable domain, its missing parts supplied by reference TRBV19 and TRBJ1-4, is DGGITQSPKYLFRKEGQNVTLSCEQNLNHDAMYWYRQDPGQGLRLIYYSQIVNDFQKGDIAEGYSVSREKKESFPLTVTSAQKNPTAFYLCASSIGQRLRLLNEKLFFGSGTQLSVL.

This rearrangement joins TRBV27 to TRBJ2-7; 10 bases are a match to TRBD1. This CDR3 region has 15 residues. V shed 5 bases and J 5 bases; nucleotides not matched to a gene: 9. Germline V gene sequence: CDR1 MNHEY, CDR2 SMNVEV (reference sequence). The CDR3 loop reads CASSRGTGVVDEQYF. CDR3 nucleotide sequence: TGTGCCAGCAGTCGAGGGACAGGGGTTGTTGACGAGCAGTACTTC.

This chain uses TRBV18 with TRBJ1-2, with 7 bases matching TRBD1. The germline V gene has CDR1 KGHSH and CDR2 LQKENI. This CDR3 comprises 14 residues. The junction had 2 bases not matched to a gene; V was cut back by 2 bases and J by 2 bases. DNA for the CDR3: TGTGCCAGCTCACCAGAGACAGGGAACTATGGCTACACCTTC. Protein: CASSPETGNYGYTF.

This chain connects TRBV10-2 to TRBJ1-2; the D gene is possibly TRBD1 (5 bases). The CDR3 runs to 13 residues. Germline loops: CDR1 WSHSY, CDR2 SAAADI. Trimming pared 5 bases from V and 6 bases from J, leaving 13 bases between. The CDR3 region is CASSKTDRDGYTF. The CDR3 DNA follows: TGCGCCAGCAGTAAGACCGACAGAGATGGCTACACCTTC.

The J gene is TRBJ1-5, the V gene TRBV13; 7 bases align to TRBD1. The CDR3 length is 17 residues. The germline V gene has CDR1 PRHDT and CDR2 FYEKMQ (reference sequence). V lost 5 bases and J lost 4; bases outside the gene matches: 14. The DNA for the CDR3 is TGTGCCAGCAGCCCACCCGACAGGGTTGATGGAAATCAGCCCCAGCATTTT. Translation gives CASSPPDRVDGNQPQHF.

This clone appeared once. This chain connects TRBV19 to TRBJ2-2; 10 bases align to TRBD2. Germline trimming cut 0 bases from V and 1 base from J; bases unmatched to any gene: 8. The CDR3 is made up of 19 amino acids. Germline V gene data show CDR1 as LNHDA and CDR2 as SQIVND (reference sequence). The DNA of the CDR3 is TGTGCCAGTAGTATAGAGGTCCGAGGACTAGCGGTGAACACCGGGGAGCTGTTTTTT. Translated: CASSIEVRGLAVNTGELFF.

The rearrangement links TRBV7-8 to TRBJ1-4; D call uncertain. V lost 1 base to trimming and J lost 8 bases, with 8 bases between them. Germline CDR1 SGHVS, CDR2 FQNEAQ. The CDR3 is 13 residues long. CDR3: CASSLVPEEKLFF. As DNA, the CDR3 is TGTGCCAGCAGCTTAGTGCCGGAGGAAAAACTGTTTTTT.

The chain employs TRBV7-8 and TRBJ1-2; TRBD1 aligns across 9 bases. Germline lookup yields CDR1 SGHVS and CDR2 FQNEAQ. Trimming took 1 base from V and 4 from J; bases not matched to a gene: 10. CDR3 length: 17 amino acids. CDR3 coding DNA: TGTGCCAGCAGCTTAGTACCTGCCGGGACAGGGCTCTATGGCTACACCTTC. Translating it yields CASSLVPAGTGLYGYTF.